This T cell receptor (beta chain) was obtained from a study of blood T cell repertoires in COVID-19. Across the study: Samples representing acute and convalescent COVID-19 were sourced from the United States, Italy and Spain. T cells, B-cell-depleted T cells, or PBMCs supplied cDNA or gDNA.

In the authors' methods: Amplification of reference gene primers was used by the study to estimate nucleated cell counts. Clones were sequenced by immunoSEQ multiplex PCR, and TCRdb holds only the in-frame ones, with some missing. D and trimming come from the DNA, and the V and J calls and clone size come from that table. The data hold tens of thousands of clones, with around 82% observed a single time. Germline V gene data show CDR1 as PRHDT and CDR2 as FYEKMQ (reference sequence). The CDR3 length is 14 residues. The V end was cut by 7 bases, the J end by 1 base, with 12 bases between. The chain employs TRBV13 and TRBJ2-3; no definite D call. The sequence came from a man in his 60s with acute or convalescent COVID-19. The sequencing sample was made of peripheral blood. CDR3 loop: CASKEVPGTDTQYF. The DNA of the CDR3 is TGTGCCAGCAAAGAGGTCCCCGGCACAGATACGCAGTATTTT.